This T cell receptor (beta chain) is drawn from a study of read filtering for tumor transcriptome and immune sequencing (dated by TCRdb to 2020 to 2022). For the study in its entirety: The cohort was composed of 17 to 20 male and some 15 female patients, with a mean age of approximately 62 years and an age range of about 40 to 90. By revised international staging, roughly 8 patients were R-ISS I, under 20 were R-ISS II and roughly seven were R-ISS III. Whole-transcriptome libraries were prepared with the TruSeq RNA Access Library Prep Kit after DNase treatment. Per sample, about 3.5 to 10.27 million TCR-region mapped reads were obtained with IR-seq, compared with only 85 to 1273 with RNA-seq. The study compared TCR repertoires from targeted immune repertoire sequencing and bulk whole-transcriptome sequencing run on the same bone marrow samples. A main aim was a read-filtering strategy for immune repertoire data, specifically whether clonotypes supported by a single read should be removed.

CDR1 and CDR2 are read off the germline V gene (reference sequence) as DFQATT and SNEGSKA. V was cut back by 3 bases and J by 5 bases, leaving a gap of 17 bases between them. The CDR3 covers 15 residues, taking in both the cysteine and the phenylalanine. Left in the record is the CDR3 DNA by itself, 45 bases read in frame from the first base. Details on this clonotype: Its target antigen remains unknown. No base quality information exists; no much larger clone differs at one position.

Starting from around 400 ng RNA, TCR libraries were constructed with the Immunoverse kit using molecular barcoded adaptors that cover the alpha/delta and beta/gamma chains. TCR library preparation used the same RNA that was used for transcriptome sequencing. TCR libraries were sequenced on an Illumina HiSeq 4000 with 2 x 150 cycles. The study's processing was this. MiXCR aligned TCR reads to human V, D, J and C references and assembled the aligned reads into CDR3 clonotypes, with quality filtering and error correction included. The tcR package in R was used for analysis of clonotype counts and gene usage diversity. For inspection of raw mapping reads, RNA-seq reads were mapped by STAR aligner version 2.5.3a onto GRCh37 of the human genome. To test the effect of sequencing depth on detected clonotypes, IR-seq fastq files were randomly downsampled using Seqtk 1.3. The raw public reads went through TCRdb reprocessing: fastp at Q25, MiXCR clone calling, in-frame beta chains kept. Rows with one shared CDR3 protein collapse into an entry with the most common genes and DNA. In this record, the V and J calls reflect TCRdb's handling and not the investigators' own analysis. This sample lists 75,000 to 90,000 distinct CDR3 sequences; 12% were detected once. The ten largest clones take up about 15% of the sample.

Every patient had bone marrow sampled at the time of active disease. Ficoll-Hypaque density gradient centrifugation was used to isolate bone marrow mononuclear cells. Myeloma plasma cells were removed and CD138-negative cells were collected by negative selection after labeling with CD138 magnetic microbeads on a MACS separator. Purity of the isolated cells was checked by flow cytometry on an Attune NxT using CD138 antibodies. Total RNA was extracted with TRIzol reagent and quantified with a NanoDrop spectrophotometer. Paired RNA-seq and IR-seq were performed on the CD138-negative bone marrow sample of each patient. Overall results and qualifications from the work: In IR-seq, around 85% of clonotypes but 3% to 4.5% of total reads were represented by single-read clonotypes, whereas in RNA-seq, about 70% of clonotypes and approximately 44% of reads were represented by single-read clonotypes. IR-seq captured clonotypes at much higher depth and more reliably than RNA-seq, and smaller IR-seq throughput sufficed to identify most shared clonotypes. The correlation between IR-seq and RNA-seq shared clonotype proportions was increased by removal of single-read clonotypes. The sorted CD138-negative fraction was a mixed bone marrow immune population, not purified T cells.

Material: a population of CD138-negative cells sorted from bone marrow. This specimen's cell subset or site label, interpreted: bone marrow mononuclear cells depleted of CD138+ plasma/myeloma cells by negative magnetic selection. Rearrangement joined TRBV20-1 to TRBJ2-1, with TRBD2 tentatively as D gene (6 bases match). The clonotype was recovered from a donor aged 40 or older with multiple myeloma. The sequenced DNA: TGCAGTGCTAGTGTTCCTCCGGCGGGGAACAATGAGCAGTTCTTC. The translation is CSASVPPAGNNEQFF.